The text below deals with one T cell receptor beta chain. Its specificity is not known. Time point meaning: week 11, during vaccination. Vaccine doses each comprised 300 ug of mutant IDH1 20-mer peptide, with topical imiquimod. The data were taken from a study of a mutant IDH1 vaccine in newly diagnosed glioma. Study-wide context: In some groups vaccination began 4-6 weeks post-radiotherapy; others received it with temozolomide.

Repertoires were generated with immunoSEQ multiplex PCR, while TCRdb's copy carries only in-frame clones and drops some. The sample consists of some 60,000 clones, less than 85% of them appearing once. The CDR3 covers 13 residues. Unmatched junction bases numbered 7, after V lost 9 bases and J lost 6 bases. The input for sequencing was PBMCs, taken from a glioma patient whose treatment included an IDH1 peptide vaccine. This chain connects TRBV5-3 to TRBJ2-2; TRBD2 matches at 8 bases. TRBV5-3 is an ORF; its function is uncertain. The clonotype originates from a young man with glioma. The CDR3 DNA is TGTGCCATCTTTGACGGGAGGGCCGGGGAGCTGTTTTTT. Translated: CAIFDGRAGELFF.